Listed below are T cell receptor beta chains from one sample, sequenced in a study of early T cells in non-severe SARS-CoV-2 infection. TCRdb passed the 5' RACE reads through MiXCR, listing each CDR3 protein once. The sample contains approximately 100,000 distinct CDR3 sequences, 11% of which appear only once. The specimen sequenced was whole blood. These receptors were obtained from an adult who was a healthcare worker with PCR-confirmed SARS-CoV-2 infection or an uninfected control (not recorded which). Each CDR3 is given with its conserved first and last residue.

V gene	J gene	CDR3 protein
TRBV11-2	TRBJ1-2	CASTFARGYGYTF
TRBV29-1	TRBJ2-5	CSVGRTGGGETQYF
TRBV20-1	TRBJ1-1	CSAEISGQHNEAFF
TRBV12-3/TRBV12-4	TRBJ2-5	CASSSVQETQYF
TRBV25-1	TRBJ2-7	CASSEYSWRAGAEQYF
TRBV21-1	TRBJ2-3	CASSTTKKRVMRQGAATDTQYF
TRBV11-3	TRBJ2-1	CASSLGTSGSSYNEQFF
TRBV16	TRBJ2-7	CASSPTVRGLGEQYF
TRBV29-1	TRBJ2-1	CSGGRGGTGEQFF
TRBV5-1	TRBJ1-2	CASSGRDTSWLWNDYGYTF
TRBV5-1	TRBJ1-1	CASSLILNTEAFF
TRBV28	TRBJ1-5	CASSTGTNNQPQHF
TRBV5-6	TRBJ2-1	CASRTADEQFF
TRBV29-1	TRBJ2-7	CSVERDRALREQYF
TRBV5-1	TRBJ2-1	CASSLEGQGRSEQFF